This paragraph reports one T cell receptor (beta chain). What it binds is unknown. These data are taken from a study of breast tumors, draining lymph nodes, adjacent tissues. CDR3 size: 16 residues. CDR1 and CDR2 from the germline V gene are SGHRS and YFSETQ. V shed 4 bases and J 12 bases; nucleotides not matched to a gene: 13. TCRdb analysed the multiplex PCR reads with MiXCR anew, one entry per CDR3 protein. Here the sample spans about 130,000 distinct CDR3 sequences, around 20% being singletons. Study-level points and caveats: Compared with basal-like, luminal-like tumors shared significantly more repertoire with nontumor tissue. Findings are consistent with lymph node origin and intratumoral expansion of most tumor T cells. Data only fit, rather than demonstrated, lymph node origin of most tumor T cells. Compared with lymph nodes, tumors were less diverse; compared with nontumor tissue, more.

Breast cancer patients provided tissue from their axillary draining lymph nodes. Input material: axillary lymph node tissue. The chain carries TRBV5-1 and TRBJ1-4, with 12 bases lining up with TRBD1. The TCR comes from a female donor with breast cancer. Some clones in this sample may be carry-over from other donors' samples. CDR3 loop: CASSPHRDRGPGELFF. CDR3 DNA sequence: TGCGCCAGCAGCCCGCACCGGGACAGGGGGCCCGGAGAACTGTTTTTT.